Described below is a single T cell receptor beta chain sequence and its context. The antigen is not known. The sample belongs to a study of T-cell reconstitution after alpha-beta-depleted transplantation in children. The V and J ends lost 6 bases and 5 bases respectively, with 14 bases between them. Germline V CDR1 and CDR2: MNHNS, SASEGT. The CDR3 covers 14 residues. Study-level points and caveats: In patients about two months after transplant, alpha-beta T cells reportedly arose from several hundred expanded graft clones.

Construction of the TCRbeta library involved unique molecular identifiers. MiXCR was run by TCRdb on the PCR reads, yielding one entry per CDR3 protein. Of about a million distinct CDR3 sequences in the sample, about 30% were seen once. This material consisted of PBMCs, mostly from graft donor cells, taken 360 days after TCRalphabeta/CD19-depleted stem cell transplant. The source is a boy younger than two who had a stem cell transplant for SCID, so the T cells may come from the graft donor. The chain uses TRBV6-1 and TRBJ2-1; D not resolved. This CDR3 reads CASSRNPTNNEQFF. The CDR3 DNA sequence: TGTGCCAGCAGCCGAAACCCAACAAACAATGAGCAGTTCTTC.